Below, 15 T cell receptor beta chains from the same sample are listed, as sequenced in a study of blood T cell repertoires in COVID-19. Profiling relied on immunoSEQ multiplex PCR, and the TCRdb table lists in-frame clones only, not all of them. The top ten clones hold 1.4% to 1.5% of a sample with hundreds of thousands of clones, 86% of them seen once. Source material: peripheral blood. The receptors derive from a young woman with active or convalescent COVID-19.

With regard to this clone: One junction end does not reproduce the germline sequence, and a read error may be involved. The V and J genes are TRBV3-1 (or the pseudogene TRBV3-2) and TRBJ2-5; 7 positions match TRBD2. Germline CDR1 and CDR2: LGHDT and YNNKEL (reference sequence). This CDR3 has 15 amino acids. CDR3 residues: CASSPRNRPSGQEDF. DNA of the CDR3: TGTGCCAGCAGCCCCCGTAACCGACCTAGCGGCCAAGAAGACTTC.

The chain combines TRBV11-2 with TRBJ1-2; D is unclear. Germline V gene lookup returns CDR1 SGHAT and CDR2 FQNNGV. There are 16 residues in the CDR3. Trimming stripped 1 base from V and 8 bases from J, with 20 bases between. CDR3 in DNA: TGTGCCAGCAGCTTAGTTTCAGCGACGGGTGTTCAGGGCTACACCTTC. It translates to CASSLVSATGVQGYTF.

The CDR3 DNA reads as TGTGCCAGCAGCTTCAGGACAGGGGTTGATGAAAAACTGTTTTTT. Translation gives CASSFRTGVDEKLFF. The chain uses TRBV7-9 and TRBJ1-4, with 9 bases aligning to TRBD1. Germline-derived CDR1 and CDR2 are SEHNR and FQNEAQ (reference sequence). CDR3 length: 15 residues. The trim removed 3 bases at V and 6 bases at J, leaving 5 bases unmatched.

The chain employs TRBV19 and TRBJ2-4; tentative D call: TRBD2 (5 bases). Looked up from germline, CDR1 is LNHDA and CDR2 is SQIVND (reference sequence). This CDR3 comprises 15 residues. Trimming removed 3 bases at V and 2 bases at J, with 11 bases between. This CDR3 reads CASSIPGGPKNIQYF. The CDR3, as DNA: TGTGCCAGTAGTATCCCCGGAGGCCCCAAAAACATTCAGTACTTC.

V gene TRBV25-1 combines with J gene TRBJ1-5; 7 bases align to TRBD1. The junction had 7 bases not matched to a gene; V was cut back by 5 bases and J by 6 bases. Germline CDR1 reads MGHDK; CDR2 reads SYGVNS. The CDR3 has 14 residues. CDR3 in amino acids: CASSPRQGGQPQHF. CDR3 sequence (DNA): TGTGCCAGCAGTCCACGACAGGGTGGTCAGCCCCAGCATTTT.

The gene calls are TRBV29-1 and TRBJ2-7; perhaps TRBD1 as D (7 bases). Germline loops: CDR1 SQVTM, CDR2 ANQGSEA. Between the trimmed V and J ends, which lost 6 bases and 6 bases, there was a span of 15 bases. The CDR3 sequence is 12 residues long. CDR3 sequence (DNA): TGCAGCGTACTCGACAGGGACTCCGAGCAGTACTTC. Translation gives CSVLDRDSEQYF.

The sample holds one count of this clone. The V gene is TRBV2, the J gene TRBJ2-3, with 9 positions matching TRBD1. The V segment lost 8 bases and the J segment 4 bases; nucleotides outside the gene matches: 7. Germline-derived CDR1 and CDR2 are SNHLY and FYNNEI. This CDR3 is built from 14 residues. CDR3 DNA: TGTGCCAGCCCGACAGGGGGTAGCGCAGATACGCAGTATTTT. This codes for CASPTGGSADTQYF.

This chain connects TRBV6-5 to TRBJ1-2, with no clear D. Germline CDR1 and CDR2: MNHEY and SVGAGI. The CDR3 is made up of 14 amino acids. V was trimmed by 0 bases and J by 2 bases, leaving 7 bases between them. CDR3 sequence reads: CASSYSSINYGYTF. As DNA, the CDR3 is TGTGCCAGCAGTTACTCAAGCATAAACTATGGCTACACCTTC.

For the CDR3, the DNA is TGCGCCAGCAGCCAAGGACAGTCCCCTATTACCGAGCAGTACTTC. This translates into CASSQGQSPITEQYF. V usage is TRBV4-1 and J usage is TRBJ2-7; D perhaps matches TRBD1 (5 bases). V was pared by 1 base and J by 6 bases, with 16 bases between. This CDR3 has 15 amino acids. In germline, CDR1 is MGHRA, CDR2 YSYEKL.

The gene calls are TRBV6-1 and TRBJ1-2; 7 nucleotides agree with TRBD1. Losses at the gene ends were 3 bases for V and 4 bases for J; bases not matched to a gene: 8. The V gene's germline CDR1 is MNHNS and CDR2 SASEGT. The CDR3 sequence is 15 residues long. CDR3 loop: CASSDGRGGSYGYTF. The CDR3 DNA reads TGTGCCAGCAGTGACGGGAGAGGGGGCTCCTATGGCTACACCTTC.

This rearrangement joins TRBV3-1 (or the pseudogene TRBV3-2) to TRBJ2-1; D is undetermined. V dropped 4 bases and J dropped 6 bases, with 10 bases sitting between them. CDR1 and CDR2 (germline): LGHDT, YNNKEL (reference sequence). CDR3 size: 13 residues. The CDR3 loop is CASSLGSLNEQFF. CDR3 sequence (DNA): TGTGCCAGCAGCCTTGGTAGCCTCAATGAGCAGTTCTTC.

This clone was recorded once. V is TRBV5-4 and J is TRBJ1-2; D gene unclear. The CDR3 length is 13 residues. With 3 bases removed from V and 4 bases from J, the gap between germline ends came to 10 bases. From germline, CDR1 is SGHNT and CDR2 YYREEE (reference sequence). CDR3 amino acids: CASSYEELYGYTF. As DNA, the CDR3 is TGTGCCAGCAGCTATGAGGAACTCTATGGCTACACCTTC.

CDR3 bases: TGTGCCAGCAGGTTGGAGGGAAATTCACCCCTCCACTTT. Its translation: CASRLEGNSPLHF. The chain joins TRBV2 to TRBJ1-6; no clear D gene. The V gene's germline CDR1 is SNHLY and CDR2 FYNNEI. There are 13 residues in the CDR3. Trimming left V 6 bases short and J 7 bases short, with 10 bases between.

CDR3 sequence reads: CASSDLFSEQYF. The CDR3 DNA reads TGTGCCAGCAGTGACCTGTTTAGTGAGCAGTACTTC. J is TRBJ2-7 and V is TRBV6-1; D gene ambiguous. The length of the CDR3 is 12 residues. The germline CDR1 and CDR2 sequences are MNHNS and SASEGT. Trimming took off 3 bases at V and 7 bases at J, with 10 bases between the two ends.

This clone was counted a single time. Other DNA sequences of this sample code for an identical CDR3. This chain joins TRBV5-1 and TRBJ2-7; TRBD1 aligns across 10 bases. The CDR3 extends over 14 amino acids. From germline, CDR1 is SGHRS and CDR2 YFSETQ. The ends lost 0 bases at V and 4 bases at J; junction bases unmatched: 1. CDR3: CASSLGTGGYEQYF. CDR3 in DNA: TGCGCCAGCAGCTTGGGGACAGGGGGTTACGAGCAGTACTTC.